Following are 10 T cell receptor beta chains from one sample sequenced in a study of early T cells in non-severe SARS-CoV-2 infection (dated by TCRdb to the early 2020s). Library preparation used 5' RACE. The instrument given in TCRdb is NextSeq 500. TCRdb reworked the public reads: Q25 trimming with fastp, MiXCR clone assembly, productive beta chains retained. Each record represents a unique CDR3 protein, reported with the most common genes and DNA among its rows. The sample table shows around 72,000 distinct CDR3 sequences, and around a tenth are seen once. The ten largest account for about 7.1% of the sample. Material: whole blood, obtained at baseline. The origin of the receptors is an adult who was a healthcare worker with PCR-confirmed SARS-CoV-2 infection or an uninfected control (not recorded which).

V usage is TRBV9 and J usage is TRBJ2-6, with 8 nucleotides matching TRBD1. Germline V gene sequence: CDR1 SGDLS, CDR2 YYNGEE. V dropped 0 bases and J dropped 0; count of bases not matched to a gene: 2. The CDR3 is made up of 17 amino acids. Written as DNA, the CDR3 is TGTGCCAGCAGCGTAGCAGGGGGCCTCTCTGGGGCCAACGTCCTGACTTTC. Translated: CASSVAGGLSGANVLTF. The full variable domain, completed using reference TRBV9 and TRBJ2-6, is DSGVTQTPKHLITATGQRVTLRCSPRSGDLSVYWYQQSLDQGLQFLIQYYNGEERAKGNILERFSAQQFPDLHSELNLSSLELGDSALYFCASSVAGGLSGANVLTFGAGSRLTVL.

The rearrangement joins TRBV11-2 to TRBJ2-3, with D perhaps TRBD1 or TRBD2 (5 bases each). CDR3 length: 13 amino acids. The germline V and J ends were trimmed by 1 base and 10 bases, with 12 bases remaining between them. CDR1 SGHAT and CDR2 FQNNGV come from the germline V gene. The CDR3 DNA follows: TGTGCCAGCAGCTTAGCCCAGGGTAGCGCGCAGTATTTT. The encoded protein is CASSLAQGSAQYF.

The chain joins TRBV28 to TRBJ2-4; D is undetermined. The CDR3 is 15 amino acids. The V and J ends lost 3 bases and 1 base respectively, with 10 bases between them. In germline, CDR1 is MDHEN, CDR2 SYDVKM. The chain's CDR3 is CASSFLGFAKNIQYF. The CDR3 region has the DNA TGTGCCAGCAGTTTTTTGGGCTTCGCCAAAAACATTCAGTACTTC.

The chain links TRBV30 to TRBJ2-1; D is perhaps TRBD1 (5 bases). With 4 bases removed from V and 10 bases from J, the gap between germline ends came to 17 bases. Germline-derived CDR1 and CDR2 are GTSNPN and SVGIG (reference sequence). The CDR3 length is 13 residues. CDR3 residues: CAWTPRGRREQFF. CDR3 DNA: TGTGCCTGGACCCCAAGGGGCCGTAGGGAGCAGTTCTTC.

This clonotype has a handful of counts. V gene TRBV7-2 combines with J gene TRBJ1-1; D ambiguous. V was trimmed by 1 base and J by 2 bases, leaving 17 bases between them. CDR1 is SGHTA and CDR2 is FQGNSA in the germline V gene. The length of the CDR3 is 17 residues. The CDR3 sequence: CASSLGPAGTFNTEAFF. The CDR3 bases are TGTGCCAGCAGCTTAGGGCCGGCGGGTACCTTTAACACTGAAGCTTTCTTT. The full variable domain, completed using reference TRBV7-2 and TRBJ1-1, is GAGVSQSPSNKVTEKGKDVELRCDPISGHTALYWYRQSLGQGLEFLIYFQGNSAPDKSGLPSDRFSAERTGGSVSTLTIQRTQQEDSAVYLCASSLGPAGTFNTEAFFGQGTRLTVV.

This chain joins TRBV9 and TRBJ1-1; the D is unclear. The CDR3 length is 13 residues. V was trimmed by 3 bases and J by 2 bases, leaving 8 bases between them. The germline V gene encodes CDR1 SGDLS and CDR2 YYNGEE. The CDR3 protein is CASSGSVNTEAFF. The CDR3, as DNA: TGTGCCAGCAGCGGCTCGGTAAACACTGAAGCTTTCTTT.

The rearrangement links TRBV6-5 to TRBJ2-6, with D possibly being TRBD1 or TRBD2 (5 bases each). With 5 bases removed from V and 3 bases from J, the gap between germline ends came to 11 bases. The CDR3 has 15 amino acids. Germline CDR1 is MNHEY and CDR2 is SVGAGI. The CDR3 is CASSTGAVGANVLTF. Here the CDR3 DNA reads TGTGCCAGCAGTACCGGGGCGGTTGGGGCCAACGTCCTGACTTTC.

The sample holds a few counts of this clonotype. The chain combines TRBV5-1 with TRBJ2-3, with 9 nucleotides matching TRBD2. V was pared by 0 bases and J by 2 bases, with 4 bases of the junction left unmatched. The germline gives CDR1 SGHRS, CDR2 YFSETQ. This CDR3 is 16 amino acids long. The CDR3 loop reads CASSLEIAGATDTQYF. In nucleotides, the CDR3 is TGCGCCAGCAGCTTGGAAATAGCGGGGGCCACAGATACGCAGTATTTT.

There are many counts of this clonotype. This chain joins TRBV6-6 and TRBJ2-7; 10 bases are a match to TRBD1. V lost 2 bases to trimming and J lost 5 bases; unmatched junction nucleotides: 3. This CDR3 spans 14 amino acids. The germline CDR1 and CDR2 sequences are MNHNY and SVGAGI (reference sequence). The CDR3 coding sequence is TGTGCCAGCAGTTACCTGGGACAGGGGAACGAGCAGTACTTC. This encodes CASSYLGQGNEQYF.

This clonotype was counted many times. The chain links TRBV6-5 to TRBJ2-7, with no clear D. This CDR3 has 14 amino acids. Trimming stripped 6 bases from V and 2 bases from J, with 14 bases between. Germline values: CDR1 MNHEY, CDR2 SVGAGI. The CDR3 nucleotides read TGTGCCAGCAGCAAGAAAACGGGTACCTACGAGCAGTACTTC. It yields the protein CASSKKTGTYEQYF.